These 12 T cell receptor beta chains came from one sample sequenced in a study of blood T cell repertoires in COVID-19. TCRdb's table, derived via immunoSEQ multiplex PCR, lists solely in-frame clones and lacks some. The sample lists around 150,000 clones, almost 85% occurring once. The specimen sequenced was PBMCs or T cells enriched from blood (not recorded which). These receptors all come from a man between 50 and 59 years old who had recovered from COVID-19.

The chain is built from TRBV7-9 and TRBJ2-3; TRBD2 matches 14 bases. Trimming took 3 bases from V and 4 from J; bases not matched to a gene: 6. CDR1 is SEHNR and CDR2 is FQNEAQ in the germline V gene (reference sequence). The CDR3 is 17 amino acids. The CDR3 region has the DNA TGTGCCAGCAGCTTTCCGGGACTAGCGGGAGTGCCAGATACGCAGTATTTT. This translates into CASSFPGLAGVPDTQYF.

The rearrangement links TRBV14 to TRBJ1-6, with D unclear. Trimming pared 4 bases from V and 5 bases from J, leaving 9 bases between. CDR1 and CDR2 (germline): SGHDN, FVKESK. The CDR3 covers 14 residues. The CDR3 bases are TGTGCCAGCAGCCTCCGGCTAGATAATTCACCCCTCCACTTT. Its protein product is CASSLRLDNSPLHF.

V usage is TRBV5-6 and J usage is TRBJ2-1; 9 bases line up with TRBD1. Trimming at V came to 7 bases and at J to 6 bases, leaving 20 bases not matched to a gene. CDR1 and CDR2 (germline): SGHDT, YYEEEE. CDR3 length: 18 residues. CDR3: CASRSPGQGSVAGNEQFF. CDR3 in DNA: TGTGCCAGCCGAAGTCCGGGACAGGGATCTGTGGCGGGCAATGAGCAGTTCTTC. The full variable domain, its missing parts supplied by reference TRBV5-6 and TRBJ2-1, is DAGVTQSPTHLIKTRGQQVTLRCSPKSGHDTVSWYQQALGQGPQFIFQYYEEEERQRGNFPDRFSGHQFPNYSSELNVNALLLGDSALYLCASRSPGQGSVAGNEQFFGPGTRLTVL.

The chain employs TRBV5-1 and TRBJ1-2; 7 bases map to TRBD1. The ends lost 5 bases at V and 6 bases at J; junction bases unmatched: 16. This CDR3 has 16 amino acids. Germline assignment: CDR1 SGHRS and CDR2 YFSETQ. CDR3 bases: TGCGCCAGCAGTAATCCCAGATCGGGTACAGGGGATGGCTACACCTTC. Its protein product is CASSNPRSGTGDGYTF.

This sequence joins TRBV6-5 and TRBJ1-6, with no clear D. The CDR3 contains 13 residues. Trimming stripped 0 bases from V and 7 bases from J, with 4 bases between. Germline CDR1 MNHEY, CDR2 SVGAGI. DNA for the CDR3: TGTGCCAGCAGTTACTCCGAGAATTCACCCCTCCACTTT. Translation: CASSYSENSPLHF.

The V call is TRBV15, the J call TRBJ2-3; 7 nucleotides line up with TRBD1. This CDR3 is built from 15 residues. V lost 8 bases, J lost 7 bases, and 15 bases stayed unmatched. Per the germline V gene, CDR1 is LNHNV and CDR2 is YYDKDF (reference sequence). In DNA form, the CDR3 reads TGTGCCACCCTTCCGACAGGGACGGTAACTTATACGCAGTATTTT. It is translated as CATLPTGTVTYTQYF.

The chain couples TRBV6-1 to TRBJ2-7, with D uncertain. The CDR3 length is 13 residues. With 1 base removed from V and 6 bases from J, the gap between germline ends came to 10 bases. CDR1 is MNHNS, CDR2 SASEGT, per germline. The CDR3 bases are TGTGCCAGCAGTGAAGTGCTGGGCGCCGAGCAGTACTTC. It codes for CASSEVLGAEQYF.

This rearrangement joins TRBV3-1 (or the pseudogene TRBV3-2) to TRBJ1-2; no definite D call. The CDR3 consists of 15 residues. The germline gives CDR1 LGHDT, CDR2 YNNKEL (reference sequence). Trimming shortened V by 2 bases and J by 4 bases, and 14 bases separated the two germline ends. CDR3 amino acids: CASSQSTPSGYGYTF. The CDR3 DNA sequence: TGTGCCAGCAGCCAATCGACACCGAGCGGCTATGGCTACACCTTC.

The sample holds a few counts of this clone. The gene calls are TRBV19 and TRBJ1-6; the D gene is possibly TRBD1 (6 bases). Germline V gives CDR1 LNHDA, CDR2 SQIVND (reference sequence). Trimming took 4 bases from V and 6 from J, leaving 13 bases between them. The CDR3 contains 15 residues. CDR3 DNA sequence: TGTGCCAGTAGTACCGGGACAAAGACTAATTCACCCCTCCACTTT. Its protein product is CASSTGTKTNSPLHF.

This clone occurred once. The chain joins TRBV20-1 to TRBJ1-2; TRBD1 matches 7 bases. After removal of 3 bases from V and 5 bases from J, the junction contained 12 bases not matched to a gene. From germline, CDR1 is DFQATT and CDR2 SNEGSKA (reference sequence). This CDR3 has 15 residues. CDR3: CSASRLTGRKYGYTF. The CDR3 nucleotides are TGCAGTGCTAGTCGGTTGACAGGGAGGAAGTATGGCTACACCTTC.

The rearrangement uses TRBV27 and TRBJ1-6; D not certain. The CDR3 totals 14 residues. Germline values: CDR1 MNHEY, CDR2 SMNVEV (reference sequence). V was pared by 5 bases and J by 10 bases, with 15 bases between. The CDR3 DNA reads TGTGCCAGCAGTCCCCTCATCGTCGGGTCACCCCTCCACTTT. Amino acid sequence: CASSPLIVGSPLHF.

The CDR3 loop reads CASSQGTEADYEQYF. CDR3 in DNA: TGTGCCAGCAGCCAGGGGACAGAGGCCGACTACGAGCAGTACTTC. This chain connects TRBV5-5 to TRBJ2-7; 7 bases are shared with TRBD1. This CDR3 has 15 amino acids. The ends lost 4 bases at V and 3 bases at J; junction bases unmatched: 10. CDR1 and CDR2 (germline): SGHKS, YYEKEE (reference sequence).